This T cell receptor beta chain was profiled in a study of blood T cell repertoires in COVID-19. Study details: From the United States, Italy and Spain came samples of acute and convalescent COVID-19. Sample material is recorded as cDNA or gDNA derived from T cells, B-cell-depleted T cells, or PBMCs.

Germline CDR1 reads LGHDT; CDR2 reads YNNKEL (reference sequence). Trimming took off 5 bases at V and 3 bases at J, with 10 bases between the two ends. CDR3 length: 13 residues. Per the study methods: The assay estimated nucleated cells by amplifying reference gene primers. This table comes from immunoSEQ multiplex PCR, and its TCRdb copy is limited to in-frame clones, with some not included. The DNA gave D and trimming, while V, J and clone size come from that table. The data contain under 200,000 clones, roughly 89% of them singletons. Seattle patient enrollment occurred during active infection, with longitudinal follow-up thereafter.

V and J are TRBV3-1 (or the pseudogene TRBV3-2) and TRBJ1-1; no clear D. The sequenced sample was peripheral blood. The source is a woman aged 70 to 79 with COVID-19, enrolled during active disease. CDR3 protein: CASSSSRYTEAFF. The CDR3 DNA reads as TGTGCCAGCAGCTCTTCTAGGTACACTGAAGCTTTCTTT.